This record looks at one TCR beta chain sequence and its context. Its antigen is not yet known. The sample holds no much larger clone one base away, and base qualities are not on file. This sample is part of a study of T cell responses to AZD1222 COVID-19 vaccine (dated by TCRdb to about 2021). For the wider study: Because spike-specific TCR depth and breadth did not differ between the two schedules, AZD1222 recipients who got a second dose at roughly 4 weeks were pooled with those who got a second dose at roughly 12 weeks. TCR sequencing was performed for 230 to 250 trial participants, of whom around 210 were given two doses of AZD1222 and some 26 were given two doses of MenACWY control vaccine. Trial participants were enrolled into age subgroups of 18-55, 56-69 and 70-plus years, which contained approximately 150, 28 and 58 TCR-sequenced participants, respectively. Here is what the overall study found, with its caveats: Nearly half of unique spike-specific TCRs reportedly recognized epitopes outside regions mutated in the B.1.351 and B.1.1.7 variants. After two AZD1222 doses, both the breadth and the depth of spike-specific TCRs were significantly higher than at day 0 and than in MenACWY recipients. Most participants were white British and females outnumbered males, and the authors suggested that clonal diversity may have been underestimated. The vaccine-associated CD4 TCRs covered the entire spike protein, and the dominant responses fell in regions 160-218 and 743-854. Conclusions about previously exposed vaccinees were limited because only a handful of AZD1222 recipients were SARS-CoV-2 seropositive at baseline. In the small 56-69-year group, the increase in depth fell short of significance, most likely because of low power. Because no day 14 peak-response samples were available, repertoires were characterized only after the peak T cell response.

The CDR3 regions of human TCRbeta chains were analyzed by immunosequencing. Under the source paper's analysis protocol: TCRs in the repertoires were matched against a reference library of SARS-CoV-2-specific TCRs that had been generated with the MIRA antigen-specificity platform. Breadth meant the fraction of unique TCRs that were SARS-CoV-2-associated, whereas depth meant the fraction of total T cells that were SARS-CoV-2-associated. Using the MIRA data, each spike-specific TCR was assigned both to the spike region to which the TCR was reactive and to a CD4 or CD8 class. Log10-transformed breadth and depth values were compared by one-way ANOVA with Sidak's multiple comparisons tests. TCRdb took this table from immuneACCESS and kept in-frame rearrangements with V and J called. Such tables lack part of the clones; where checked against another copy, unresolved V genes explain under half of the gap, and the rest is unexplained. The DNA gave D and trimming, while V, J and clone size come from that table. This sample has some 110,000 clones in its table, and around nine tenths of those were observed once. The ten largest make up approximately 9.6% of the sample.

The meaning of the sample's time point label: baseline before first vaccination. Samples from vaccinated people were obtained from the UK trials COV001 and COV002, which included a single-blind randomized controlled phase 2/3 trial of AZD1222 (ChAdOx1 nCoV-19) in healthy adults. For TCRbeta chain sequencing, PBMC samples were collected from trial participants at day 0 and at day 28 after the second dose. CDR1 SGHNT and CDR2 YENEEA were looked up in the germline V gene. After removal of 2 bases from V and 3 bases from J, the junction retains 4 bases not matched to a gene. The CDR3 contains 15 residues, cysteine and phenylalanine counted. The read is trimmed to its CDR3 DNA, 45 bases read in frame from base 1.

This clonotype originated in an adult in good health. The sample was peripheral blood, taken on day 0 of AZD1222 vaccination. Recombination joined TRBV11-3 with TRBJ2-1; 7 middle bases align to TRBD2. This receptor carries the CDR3 CASSLSGGVYNEQFF. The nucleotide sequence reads TGTGCCAGCAGCTTAAGTGGGGGGGTCTACAATGAGCAGTTCTTC.